The T cell receptor (beta chain) under discussion was sequenced for a study of blood T cell repertoires in COVID-19. Study in general: Acute-phase and convalescent COVID-19 samples originated in the United States, Italy and Spain. Nucleic acid was either cDNA or gDNA, and it came from T cells, B-cell-depleted T cells, or PBMCs.

The ends were cut back, 2 bases at V and 1 base at J, with 11 bases in the middle. In germline, CDR1 is LGHDT, CDR2 YNNKEL (reference sequence). The CDR3 loop spans 15 amino acids. Original processing methods: Reference gene primer amplification yielded estimated nucleated cell counts. Sequencing was performed with immunoSEQ multiplex PCR; in TCRdb, only in-frame clones are kept and a portion is missing. V, J and clone size are taken as reported in that table, and D and trimming were inferred from the DNA itself. Seen here are 200,000 to 250,000 clones, about 88% observed once, and the top ten hold about 5%.

The receptor comes from a woman between 40 and 50 years old with acute or convalescent COVID-19. The genes are TRBV3-1 (or the pseudogene TRBV3-2) and TRBJ1-1; D perhaps matches TRBD1 (5 bases). Sequencing was carried out using peripheral blood. CDR3 DNA: TGTGCCAGCAGCCAACAAGCTACAGGGAACACTGAAGCTTTCTTT. Residues: CASSQQATGNTEAFF.